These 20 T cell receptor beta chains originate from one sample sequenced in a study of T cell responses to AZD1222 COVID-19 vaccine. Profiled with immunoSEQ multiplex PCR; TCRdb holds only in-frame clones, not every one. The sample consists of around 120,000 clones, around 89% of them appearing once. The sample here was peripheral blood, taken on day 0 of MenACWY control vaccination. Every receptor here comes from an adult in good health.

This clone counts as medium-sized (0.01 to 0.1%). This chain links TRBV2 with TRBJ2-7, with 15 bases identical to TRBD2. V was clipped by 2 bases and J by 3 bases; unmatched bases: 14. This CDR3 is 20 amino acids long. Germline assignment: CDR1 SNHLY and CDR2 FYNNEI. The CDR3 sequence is CASSESTSGTSGRSDYEQYF. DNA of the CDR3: TGTGCCAGCAGTGAATCTACCTCCGGGACTAGCGGGAGGTCGGACTACGAGCAGTACTTC.

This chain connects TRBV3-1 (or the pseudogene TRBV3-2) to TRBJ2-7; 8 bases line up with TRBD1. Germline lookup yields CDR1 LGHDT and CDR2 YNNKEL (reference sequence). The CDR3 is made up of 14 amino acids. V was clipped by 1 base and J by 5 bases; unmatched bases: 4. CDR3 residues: CASSQGTGSNEQYF. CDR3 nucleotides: TGTGCCAGCAGCCAAGGGACAGGGTCCAACGAGCAGTACTTC.

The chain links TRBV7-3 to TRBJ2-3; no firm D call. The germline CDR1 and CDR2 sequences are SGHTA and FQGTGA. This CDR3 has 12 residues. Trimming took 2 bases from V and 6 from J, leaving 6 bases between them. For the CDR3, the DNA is TGTGCCAGCAGCTTATTAGGTGATACGCAGTATTTT. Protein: CASSLLGDTQYF.

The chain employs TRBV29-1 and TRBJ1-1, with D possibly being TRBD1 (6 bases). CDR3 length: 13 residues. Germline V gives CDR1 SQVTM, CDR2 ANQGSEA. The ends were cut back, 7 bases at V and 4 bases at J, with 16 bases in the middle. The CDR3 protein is CSAQVGAGTEAFF. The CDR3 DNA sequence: TGCAGCGCCCAAGTGGGGGCTGGCACTGAAGCTTTCTTT.

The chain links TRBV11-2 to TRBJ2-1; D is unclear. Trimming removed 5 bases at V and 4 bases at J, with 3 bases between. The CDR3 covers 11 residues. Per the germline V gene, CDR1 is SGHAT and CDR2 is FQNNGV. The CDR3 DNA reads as TGTGCCAGCAGCGGGTACAATGAGCAGTTCTTC. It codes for CASSGYNEQFF.

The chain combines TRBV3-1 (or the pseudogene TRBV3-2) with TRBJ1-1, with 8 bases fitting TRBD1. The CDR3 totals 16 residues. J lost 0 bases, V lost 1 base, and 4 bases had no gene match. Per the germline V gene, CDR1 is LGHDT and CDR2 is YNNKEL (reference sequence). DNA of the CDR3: TGTGCCAGCAGCCAAGCTGACAGGGGAATGAACACTGAAGCTTTCTTT. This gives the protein CASSQADRGMNTEAFF.

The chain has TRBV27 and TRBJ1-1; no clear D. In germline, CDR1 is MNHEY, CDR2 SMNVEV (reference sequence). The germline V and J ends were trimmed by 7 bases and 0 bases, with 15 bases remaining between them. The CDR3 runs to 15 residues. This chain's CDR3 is CASKGSQLMNTEAFF. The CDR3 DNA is TGTGCCAGCAAGGGCAGTCAGTTGATGAACACTGAAGCTTTCTTT.

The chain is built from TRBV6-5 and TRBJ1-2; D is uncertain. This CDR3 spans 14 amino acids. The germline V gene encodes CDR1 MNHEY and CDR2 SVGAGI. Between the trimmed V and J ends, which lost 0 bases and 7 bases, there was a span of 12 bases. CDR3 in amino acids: CASSYSWDQSGYTF. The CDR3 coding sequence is TGTGCCAGCAGTTACTCGTGGGATCAGTCTGGCTACACCTTC.

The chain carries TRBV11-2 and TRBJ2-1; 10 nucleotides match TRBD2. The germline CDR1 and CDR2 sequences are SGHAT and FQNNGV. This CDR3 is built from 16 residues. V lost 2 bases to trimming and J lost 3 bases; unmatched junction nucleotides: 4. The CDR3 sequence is CASSLILAGDYNEQFF. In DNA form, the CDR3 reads TGTGCCAGCAGCTTAATCCTAGCGGGAGACTACAATGAGCAGTTCTTC.

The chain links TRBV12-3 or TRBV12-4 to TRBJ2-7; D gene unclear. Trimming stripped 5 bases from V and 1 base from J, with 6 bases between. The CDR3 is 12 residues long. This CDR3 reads CASSKISYEQYF. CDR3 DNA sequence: TGTGCCAGCAGTAAGATTTCCTACGAGCAGTACTTC.

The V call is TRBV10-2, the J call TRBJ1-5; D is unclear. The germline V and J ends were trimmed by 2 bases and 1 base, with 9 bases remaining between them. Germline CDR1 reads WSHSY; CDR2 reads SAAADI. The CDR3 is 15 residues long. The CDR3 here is CASSEVVFSNQPQHF. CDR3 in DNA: TGCGCCAGCAGTGAGGTAGTGTTCAGCAATCAGCCCCAGCATTTT.

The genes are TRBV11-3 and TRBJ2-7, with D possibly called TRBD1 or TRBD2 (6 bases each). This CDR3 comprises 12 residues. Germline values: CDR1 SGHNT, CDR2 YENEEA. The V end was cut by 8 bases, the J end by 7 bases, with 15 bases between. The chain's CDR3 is CASASGGLEQYF. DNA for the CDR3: TGTGCCAGCGCGTCTGGGGGGCTAGAGCAGTACTTC.

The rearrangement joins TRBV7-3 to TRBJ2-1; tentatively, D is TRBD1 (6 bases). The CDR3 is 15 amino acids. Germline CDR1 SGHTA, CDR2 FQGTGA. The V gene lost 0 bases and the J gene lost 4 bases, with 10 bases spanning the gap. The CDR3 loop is CASSLTGDNYNEQFF. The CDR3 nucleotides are TGTGCCAGCAGCTTAACGGGGGACAATTACAATGAGCAGTTCTTC.

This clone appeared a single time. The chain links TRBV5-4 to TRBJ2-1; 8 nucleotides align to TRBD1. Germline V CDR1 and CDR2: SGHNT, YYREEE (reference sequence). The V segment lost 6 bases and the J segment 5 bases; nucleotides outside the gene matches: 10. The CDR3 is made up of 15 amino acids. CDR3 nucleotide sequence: TGTGCCAGCAACTCCGGACAGGGTGTCCACAATGAGCAGTTCTTC. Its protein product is CASNSGQGVHNEQFF.

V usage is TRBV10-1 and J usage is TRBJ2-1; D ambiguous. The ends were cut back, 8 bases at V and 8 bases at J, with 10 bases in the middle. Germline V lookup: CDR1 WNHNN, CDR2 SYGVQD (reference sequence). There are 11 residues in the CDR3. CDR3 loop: CASPVGYEQFF. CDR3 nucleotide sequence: TGCGCCAGCCCCGTTGGGTATGAGCAGTTCTTC.

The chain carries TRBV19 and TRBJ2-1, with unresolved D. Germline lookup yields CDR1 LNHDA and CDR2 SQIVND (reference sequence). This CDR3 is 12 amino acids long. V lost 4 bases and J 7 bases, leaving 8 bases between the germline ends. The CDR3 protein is CASSRVGNEQFF. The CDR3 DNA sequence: TGTGCCAGTAGTAGGGTAGGGAATGAGCAGTTCTTC.

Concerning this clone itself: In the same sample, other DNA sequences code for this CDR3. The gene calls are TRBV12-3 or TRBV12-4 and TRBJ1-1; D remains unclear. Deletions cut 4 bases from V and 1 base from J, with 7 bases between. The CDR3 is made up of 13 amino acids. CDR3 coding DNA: TGTGCCAGCAGTTCAAGGGCGAACACTGAAGCTTTCTTT. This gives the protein CASSSRANTEAFF.

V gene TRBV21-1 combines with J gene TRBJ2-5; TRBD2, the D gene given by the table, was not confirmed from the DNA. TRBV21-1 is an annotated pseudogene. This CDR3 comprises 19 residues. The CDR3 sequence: CASSKGVASGRCFGETQYF. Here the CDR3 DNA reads TGTGCCAGCAGCAAAGGAGTCGCTAGCGGGAGGTGTTTTGGAGAGACCCAGTACTTC.

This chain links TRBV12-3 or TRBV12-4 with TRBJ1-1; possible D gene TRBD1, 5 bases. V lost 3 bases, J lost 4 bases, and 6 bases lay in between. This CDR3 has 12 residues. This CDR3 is CASSFGGTEAFF. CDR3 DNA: TGTGCCAGCAGTTTTGGGGGCACTGAAGCTTTCTTT.

The CDR3 here is CASSSPDRAGVRDTQYF. As DNA, the CDR3 is TGTGCCAGCAGTTCCCCAGATAGAGCGGGAGTAAGAGATACGCAGTATTTT. The J gene is TRBJ2-3, the V gene TRBV27, with TRBD2 identical over 8 bases. Per the germline V gene, CDR1 is MNHEY and CDR2 is SMNVEV (reference sequence). The trim removed 4 bases at V and 5 bases at J, leaving 14 bases unmatched. The CDR3 has 17 amino acids.